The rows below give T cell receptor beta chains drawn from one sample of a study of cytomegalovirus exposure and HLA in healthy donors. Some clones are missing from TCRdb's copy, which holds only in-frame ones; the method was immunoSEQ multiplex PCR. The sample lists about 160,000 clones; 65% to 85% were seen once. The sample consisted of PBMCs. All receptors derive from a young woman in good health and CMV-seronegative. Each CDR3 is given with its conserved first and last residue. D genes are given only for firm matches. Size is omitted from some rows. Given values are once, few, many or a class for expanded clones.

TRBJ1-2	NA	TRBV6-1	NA	TGTGCCAGCAGTGACCTAGACAGACCCTATGGCTACACCTTC	CASSDLDRPYGYTF
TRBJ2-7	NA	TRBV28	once	TGTGCCAGCAGTCTGGCAGGGGCCTACGAGCAGTACTTC	CASSLAGAYEQYF
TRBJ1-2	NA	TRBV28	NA	TGTGCCAGCAGTTCCCTCCGCGGGGGGCTTTCCGGCTACACCTTC	CASSSLRGGLSGYTF
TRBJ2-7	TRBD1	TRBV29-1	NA	TGCAGCGCGGGACAGGAAAGCTACGAGCAGTACTTC	CSAGQESYEQYF
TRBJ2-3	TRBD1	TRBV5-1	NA	TGCGCCAGCAGCCACCTACAGGGGGGTGGGTTAGATACGCAGTATTTT	CASSHLQGGGLDTQYF
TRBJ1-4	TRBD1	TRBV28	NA	TGTGCCAGCAGTTTGACGACAGGGGGCCATGAAAAACTGTTTTTT	CASSLTTGGHEKLFF
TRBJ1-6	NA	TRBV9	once	TGTGCCAGCAGCGTAGATGGACAGAGACCTTCACCCCTCCACTTT	CASSVDGQRPSPLHF
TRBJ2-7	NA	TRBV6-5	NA	TGTGCCAGCAGTTACGGGACACTCTACGAGCAGTACTTC	CASSYGTLYEQYF
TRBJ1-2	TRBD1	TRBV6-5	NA	TGTGCCAGCAGCCGAGGACAGGTCTATGGCTACACCTTC	CASSRGQVYGYTF
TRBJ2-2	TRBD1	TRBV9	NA	TGTGCCAGCAGCGTAGTTCTGGGACAGGGTTCTAACACCGGGGAGCTGTTTTTT	CASSVVLGQGSNTGELFF
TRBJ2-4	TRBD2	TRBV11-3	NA	TGTGCCAGCAGCTGGACTAGCGGGGGGGCCTGGGAAAACATTCAGTACTTC	CASSWTSGGAWENIQYF
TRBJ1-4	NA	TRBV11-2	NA	TGTGCCAGCAGCTTATATTCCTCTAGTCTGTTTTTT	CASSLYSSSLFF
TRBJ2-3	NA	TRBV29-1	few	TGCAGCGTCAGAAGGCAGGACAGTTTCACAGATACGCAGTATTTT	CSVRRQDSFTDTQYF
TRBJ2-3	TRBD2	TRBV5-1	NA	TGCGCCAGCAGCTCTATACGGGGGGGGACCGTAGGCACAGATACGCAGTATTTT	CASSSIRGGTVGTDTQYF
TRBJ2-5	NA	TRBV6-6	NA	TGTGCCAGCAGCCAGGTCCGGACTTATTCTCAAGAGACCCAGTACTTC	CASSQVRTYSQETQYF
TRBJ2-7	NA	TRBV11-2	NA	TGTGCCAGCAGCTTAGTTAGGGGCGCGCAGTACTTC	CASSLVRGAQYF
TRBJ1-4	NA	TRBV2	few	TGTGCCAGCAGTGGAGACACTTCAACTAATGAAAAACTGTTTTTT	CASSGDTSTNEKLFF
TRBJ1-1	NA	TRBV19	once	TGTGCCAGTAGTAAGGGAAATAGCGTTGAAGCTTTCTTT	CASSKGNSVEAFF
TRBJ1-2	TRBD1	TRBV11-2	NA	TGTGCCAGCAGCTCAACTTTGACAGGGAAGTACTATGGCTACACCTTC	CASSSTLTGKYYGYTF
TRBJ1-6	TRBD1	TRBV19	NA	TGTGCCAGTAGTTTTCAGACAGGGGTTAATTCACCCCTCCACTTT	CASSFQTGVNSPLHF
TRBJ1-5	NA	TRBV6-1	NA	TGTGCCAGCGGGCAGCCACATCAGCCCCAGCATTTT	CASGQPHQPQHF
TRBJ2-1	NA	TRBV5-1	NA	TGCGCCAGCAGGAACCTCGGAGGTAGTGAGCAGTTCTTC	CASRNLGGSEQFF
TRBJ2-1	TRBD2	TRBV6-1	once	TGTGCCAGCAGTGCGGGACTAGCGAGCTCCTACAATGAGCAGTTCTTC	CASSAGLASSYNEQFF